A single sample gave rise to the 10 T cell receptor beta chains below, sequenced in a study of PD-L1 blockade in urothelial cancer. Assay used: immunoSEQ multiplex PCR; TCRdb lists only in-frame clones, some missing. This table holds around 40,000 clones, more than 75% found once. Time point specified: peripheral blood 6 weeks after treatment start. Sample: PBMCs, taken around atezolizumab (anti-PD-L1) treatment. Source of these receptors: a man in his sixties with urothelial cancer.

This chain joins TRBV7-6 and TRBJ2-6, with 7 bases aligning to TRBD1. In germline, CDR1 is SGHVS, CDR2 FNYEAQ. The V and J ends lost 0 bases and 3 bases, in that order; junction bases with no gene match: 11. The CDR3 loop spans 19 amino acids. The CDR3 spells CASSLARSGGTGGANVLTF. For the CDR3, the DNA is TGTGCCAGCAGCTTAGCGAGGTCAGGGGGTACGGGTGGGGCCAACGTCCTGACTTTC.

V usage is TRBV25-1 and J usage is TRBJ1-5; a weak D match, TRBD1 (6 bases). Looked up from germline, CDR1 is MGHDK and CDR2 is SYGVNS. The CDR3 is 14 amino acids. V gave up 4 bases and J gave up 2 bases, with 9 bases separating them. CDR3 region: CASSGGHRNQPQHF. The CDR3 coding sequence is TGTGCCAGCAGTGGGGGACACCGCAATCAGCCCCAGCATTTT. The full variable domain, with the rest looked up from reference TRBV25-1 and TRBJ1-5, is EADIYQTPRYLVIGTGKKITLECSQTMGHDKMYWYQQDPGMELHLIHYSYGVNSTEKGDLSSESTVSRIRTEHFPLTLESARPSHTSQYLCASSGGHRNQPQHFGDGTRLSIL.

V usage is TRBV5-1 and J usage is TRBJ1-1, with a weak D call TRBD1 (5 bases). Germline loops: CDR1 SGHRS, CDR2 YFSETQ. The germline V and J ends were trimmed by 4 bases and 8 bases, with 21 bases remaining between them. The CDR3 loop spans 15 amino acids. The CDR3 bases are TGCGCCAGCAGCCCCACCGGGACTTCCTTGAGGGAAGCTTTCTTT. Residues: CASSPTGTSLREAFF.

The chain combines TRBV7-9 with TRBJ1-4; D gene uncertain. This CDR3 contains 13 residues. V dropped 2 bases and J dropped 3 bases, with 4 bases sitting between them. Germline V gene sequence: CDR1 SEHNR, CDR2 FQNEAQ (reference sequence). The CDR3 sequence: CASSLLPNEKLFF. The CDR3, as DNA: TGTGCCAGCAGCTTACTACCTAATGAAAAACTGTTTTTT. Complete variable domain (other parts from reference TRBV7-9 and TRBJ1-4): DTGVSQNPRHKITKRGQNVTFRCDPISEHNRLYWYRQTLGQGPEFLTYFQNEAQLEKSRLLSDRFSAERPKGSFSTLEIQRTEQGDSAMYLCASSLLPNEKLFFGSGTQLSVL.

The CDR3 region is CASSVVGTTDTQYF. CDR3 nucleotides: TGTGCCAGCAGCGTAGTGGGGACTACAGATACGCAGTATTTT. This rearrangement joins TRBV9 to TRBJ2-3, with D possibly being TRBD2 (6 bases). Germline V CDR1 and CDR2: SGDLS, YYNGEE. Trimming removed 0 bases at V and 3 bases at J, with 8 bases between. CDR3 length equals 14 residues.

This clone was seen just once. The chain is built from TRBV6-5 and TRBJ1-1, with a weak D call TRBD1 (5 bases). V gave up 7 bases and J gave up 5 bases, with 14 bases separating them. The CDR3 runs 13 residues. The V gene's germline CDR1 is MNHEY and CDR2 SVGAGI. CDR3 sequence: CASINGGGTEAFF. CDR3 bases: TGTGCCAGCATCAATGGGGGGGGAACTGAAGCTTTCTTT.

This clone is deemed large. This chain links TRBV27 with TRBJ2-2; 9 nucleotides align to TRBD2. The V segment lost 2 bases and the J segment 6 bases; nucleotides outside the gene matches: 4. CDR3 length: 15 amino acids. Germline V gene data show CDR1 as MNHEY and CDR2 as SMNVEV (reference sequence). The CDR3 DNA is TGTGCCAGCAGTTTAGTAGCGGGAGTCCCCGGGGAGCTGTTTTTT. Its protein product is CASSLVAGVPGELFF.

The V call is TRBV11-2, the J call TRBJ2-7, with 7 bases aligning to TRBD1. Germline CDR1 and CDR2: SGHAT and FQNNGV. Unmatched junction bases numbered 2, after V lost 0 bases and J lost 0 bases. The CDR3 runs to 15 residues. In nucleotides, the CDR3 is TGTGCCAGCAGCTTAGAGGGACAGAGCTCCTACGAGCAGTACTTC. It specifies CASSLEGQSSYEQYF.

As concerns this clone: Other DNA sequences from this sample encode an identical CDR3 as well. The CDR3 nucleotides read TGTGCCAGCAGTTACCAGGGACAGGGGGCTTACGAGCAGTACTTC. Amino acids: CASSYQGQGAYEQYF. This chain links TRBV6-5 with TRBJ2-7; TRBD1 agrees at 12 bases. CDR3 length: 15 amino acids. Per germline, CDR1 MNHEY and CDR2 SVGAGI. Trimming took 2 bases from V and 4 from J; bases not matched to a gene: 3.

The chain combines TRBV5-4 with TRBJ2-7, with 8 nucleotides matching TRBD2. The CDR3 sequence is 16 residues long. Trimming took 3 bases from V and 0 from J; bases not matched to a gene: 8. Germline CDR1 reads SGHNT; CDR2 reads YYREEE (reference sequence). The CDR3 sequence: CASSSYRSGSSYEQYF. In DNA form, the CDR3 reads TGTGCCAGCAGCTCGTATAGGAGCGGGAGCTCCTACGAGCAGTACTTC.